Following are 32 T cell receptor beta chains from one sample sequenced in a study of Graves' ophthalmopathy and Graves' hyperthyroidism. RNA transcripts were the template, and TCR beta CDR3 regions were amplified from them. Investigators did first-round RT-PCR with HTBI primers, then second-round multiplex PCR. TCRdb ran MiXCR on the multiplex PCR reads and lists one entry per CDR3 protein. The top ten clones hold about 40% of a sample with hundreds of thousands of distinct CDR3 sequences, around 40% of them seen once. The sequenced sample was peripheral blood. The source is an adult man with Graves' ophthalmopathy.

This chain links TRBV7-2 with TRBJ1-2; 10 bases map to TRBD1. In germline, CDR1 is SGHTA, CDR2 FQGNSA. V shed 2 bases and J 7 bases; nucleotides not matched to a gene: 13. This CDR3 region has 17 residues. CDR3 loop: CASSLLGWDRGHSGYTF. The CDR3, as DNA: TGTGCCAGCAGCTTATTGGGTTGGGACAGGGGTCACTCTGGCTACACCTTC.

On this clonotype: Compared with germline, one end of the junction differs, possibly owing to a read error. This rearrangement joins TRBV24-1 to TRBJ1-5; D is possibly TRBD1 (5 bases). Germline V CDR1 and CDR2: KGHDR, SFDVKD. The CDR3 extends over 15 amino acids. CDR3 protein: CASSPRVGGNQPQHF. DNA of the CDR3: TGTGCCAGCAGTCCTAGGGTGGGGGGCAATCAGCCCCAGCATTTT.

The V and J genes are TRBV7-9 and TRBJ2-2, with D maybe TRBD1 (6 bases). CDR3 length: 16 amino acids. CDR1 is SEHNR and CDR2 is FQNEAQ in the germline V gene (reference sequence). V was trimmed by 4 bases and J by 5 bases, leaving 17 bases between them. The CDR3 reads CASSSNRVVRTGELFF. Here the CDR3 DNA reads TGTGCCAGCAGCTCAAACAGGGTCGTGCGGACCGGGGAGCTGTTTTTT.

The chain carries TRBV29-1 and TRBJ2-5; 8 positions match TRBD1. The junction had 6 bases not matched to a gene; V was cut back by 4 bases and J by 5 bases. CDR1 and CDR2 (germline): SQVTM, ANQGSEA. This CDR3 has 13 amino acids. CDR3 in amino acids: CSVGQGQWETQYF. DNA of the CDR3: TGCAGCGTTGGACAGGGGCAGTGGGAGACCCAGTACTTC.

The rearrangement links TRBV2 to TRBJ1-1; TRBD1 agrees at 7 bases. Germline values: CDR1 SNHLY, CDR2 FYNNEI. J was trimmed by 4 bases and V by 6 bases; bases with no gene match: 8. The CDR3 spans 14 residues. DNA for the CDR3: TGTGCCAGCAGCGTTATGACAGGGACCACTGAAGCTTTCTTT. It is translated as CASSVMTGTTEAFF.

V usage is TRBV10-2 and J usage is TRBJ2-2; D may correspond to TRBD1 or TRBD2 (6 bases each). Germline V gene lookup returns CDR1 WSHSY and CDR2 SAAADI. With 3 bases removed from V and 5 bases from J, the gap between germline ends came to 13 bases. The CDR3 extends over 15 amino acids. The CDR3 coding sequence is TGCGCCAGCAGTGAACAAGGGGGGTGGACCGGGGAGCTGTTTTTT. Protein: CASSEQGGWTGELFF.

This clonotype was picked up many times. The V gene is TRBV10-3, the J gene TRBJ1-2; a weak D match, TRBD1 (6 bases). Trimming removed 2 bases at V and 8 bases at J, with 24 bases between. The CDR3 covers 17 residues. Germline V lookup: CDR1 ENHRY, CDR2 SYGVKD. This chain's CDR3 is CAISELGGAYSKGGYTF. For the CDR3, the DNA is TGTGCCATCAGTGAGCTCGGGGGCGCATATTCGAAAGGGGGCTACACCTTC.

The rearrangement links TRBV6-6 to TRBJ2-2; the D gene is possibly TRBD2 (5 bases). With 11 bases removed from V and 7 bases from J, the gap between germline ends came to 14 bases. In germline, CDR1 is MNHNY, CDR2 SVGAGI (reference sequence). The CDR3 covers 12 residues. For the CDR3, the DNA is TGTGCCGCCCGGGGTGGGGTCGGGGAGCTGTTTTTT. Its translation: CAARGGVGELFF.

The chain employs TRBV7-3 and TRBJ2-5, with 14 bases lining up with TRBD2. The CDR3 runs 16 residues. Germline V gene data show CDR1 as SGHTA and CDR2 as FQGTGA. The V segment lost 5 bases and the J segment 5 bases; nucleotides outside the gene matches: 7. In nucleotides, the CDR3 is TGTGCCAGCAGCCCGACTAGCGGGGGGGCCGAGGAGACCCAGTACTTC. This translates into CASSPTSGGAEETQYF.

CDR3 region: CASSLGVWRRYF. DNA for the CDR3: TGTGCCAGCAGTTTGGGGGTGTGGAGGAGGTACTTC. The chain couples TRBV12-3 or TRBV12-4 to TRBJ2-7; D is tentatively TRBD1 or TRBD2 (5 bases each). Trimming cost V 3 bases and J 12 bases, with 15 bases left between them. CDR3 length equals 12 residues.

As regards this clonotype: The junction and the germline gene differ at one end; a read error may be behind it. This sequence joins TRBV10-3 and TRBJ1-1; no reliable D call. This CDR3 spans 13 amino acids. The germline V gene has CDR1 ENHRY and CDR2 SYGVKD. The DNA of the CDR3 is TGTGCCAGCAGTTTATTGGAGAACACTGGAGCTTTCTTT. It is translated as CASSLLENTGAFF.

This clonotype was observed once. The chain recombines TRBV29-1 with TRBJ2-1; 12 bases line up with TRBD2. Trimming at V came to 7 bases and at J to 8 bases, leaving 9 bases not matched to a gene. Looked up from germline, CDR1 is SQVTM and CDR2 is ANQGSEA. The CDR3 runs to 14 residues. CDR3 nucleotides: TGCAGCGCGGACCCTAGCGGGGGGGCCTATGAGCAGTTCTTC. This sequence encodes CSADPSGGAYEQFF.

This clonotype was detected only once. This rearrangement joins TRBV11-1 to TRBJ1-2, with TRBD1 as a possible D gene (5 bases). There are 16 residues in the CDR3. Looked up from germline, CDR1 is SGHAT and CDR2 is FQDESV (reference sequence). With 2 bases removed from V and 0 bases from J, the gap between germline ends came to 13 bases. The CDR3 region is CASSLSGHRTNYGYTF. The DNA of the CDR3 is TGTGCCAGCAGCTTAAGCGGACACAGGACTAACTATGGCTACACCTTC.

This clonotype was recorded a few times. The rearrangement joins TRBV10-3 to TRBJ2-7; D may correspond to TRBD1 or TRBD2 (5 bases each). V shed 3 bases and J shed 4 bases, with 22 bases lying between them. Germline CDR1 is ENHRY and CDR2 is SYGVKD. The CDR3 covers 17 residues. The CDR3 nucleotides are TGTGCCATCAGTGATAGGGTAGGGGACGGTCGTTCTTACGAGCAGTACTTC. It codes for CAISDRVGDGRSYEQYF.

This clonotype was seen more than once but under ten times. V and J are TRBV24-1 and TRBJ1-5, with 7 positions matching TRBD1. The CDR3 consists of 15 residues. From germline, CDR1 is KGHDR and CDR2 SFDVKD. The ends lost 4 bases at V and 9 bases at J; junction bases unmatched: 11. In DNA, the CDR3 is TGTGCCACCAGTGACCCAGGGACAGCCCATGGGCCCCAGCATTTT. Protein product: CATSDPGTAHGPQHF.

There are many counts of this clonotype. This chain uses TRBV25-1 with TRBJ1-5; D is uncertain. The germline gives CDR1 MGHDK, CDR2 SYGVNS. The CDR3 length is 13 residues. Deletions cut 1 base from V and 15 bases from J, with 16 bases between. The CDR3 region has the DNA TGTGCCAGCAGTGAATCGATGAACGGAGAACGGCATTTT. Translating gives CASSESMNGERHF.

This clonotype was seen more than once but under ten times. The V and J genes are TRBV12-3 or TRBV12-4 and TRBJ1-5, with D possibly being TRBD1 (5 bases). The CDR3 has 11 amino acids. V was cut by 5 bases and J by 11 bases, with 10 bases left in between. The CDR3 nucleotides are TGTGCCAGCAGTGGGGCGGGAGCCCAGCATTTT. Its protein product is CASSGAGAQHF.

The chain recombines TRBV29-1 with TRBJ2-1; a weak D match, TRBD1 (5 bases). In germline, CDR1 is SQVTM, CDR2 ANQGSEA. V lost 4 bases and J lost 3, with 10 bases in between. The CDR3 extends over 13 amino acids. The CDR3 coding sequence is TGCAGCGTTGGGGGCAGGGACTACAATGAGCAGTTCTTC. It specifies CSVGGRDYNEQFF.

This clonotype has just a few counts. The chain combines TRBV6-1 with TRBJ1-2; 7 bases agree with TRBD1. CDR1 and CDR2 (germline): MNHNS, SASEGT. The CDR3 has 15 residues. Germline trimming cut 2 bases from V and 5 bases from J; bases unmatched to any gene: 8. Here the CDR3 DNA reads TGTGCCAGCAGTGAAACCGGGACAGAAATTTATGGCTACACCTTC. Its translation is CASSETGTEIYGYTF.

The J gene is TRBJ1-5, the V gene TRBV20-1; 7 nucleotides align to TRBD1. With V trimmed by 3 bases and J by 6 bases, 5 bases remained unmatched. Germline V gene sequence: CDR1 DFQATT, CDR2 SNEGSKA (reference sequence). The CDR3 is 13 residues long. CDR3 sequence (DNA): TGCAGTGCTAGGACAGGGAAGCTTCAGCCCCAGCATTTT. Translating it yields CSARTGKLQPQHF.

This clonotype has more than one count but fewer than ten. The chain is built from TRBV24-1 and TRBJ1-5; D uncertain. Germline lookup yields CDR1 KGHDR and CDR2 SFDVKD. V was cut by 11 bases and J by 5 bases, with 21 bases left in between. CDR3 length equals 15 residues. CDR3 region: CASSLSRAQDQPQHF. The CDR3 DNA follows: TGTGCCAGCAGCCTATCAAGGGCCCAAGATCAGCCCCAGCATTTT.

The chain joins TRBV20-1 to TRBJ1-2, with 10 bases identical to TRBD1. V was pared by 2 bases and J by 7 bases, with 7 bases of the junction left unmatched. The CDR3 runs 14 residues. The germline V gene encodes CDR1 DFQATT and CDR2 SNEGSKA (reference sequence). The CDR3 loop reads CSARTPTGGSGYTF. CDR3 nucleotide sequence: TGCAGTGCTAGAACACCGACAGGGGGCAGTGGCTACACCTTC.

As regards this clonotype: The germline gene is not matched at one end of the junction; a read error may be the cause. The chain recombines TRBV7-2 with TRBJ1-3; D is possibly TRBD1 (5 bases). This CDR3 is 13 amino acids long. The germline gives CDR1 SGHTA, CDR2 FQGNSA. In DNA form, the CDR3 reads TGTGCCAGCAGCCCCAGGGAAAGAAACACCGTATATTTT. Amino acids: CASSPRERNTVYF.

A note on this clonotype: A read error may explain this, as a much larger clone is one base away. V gene TRBV7-9 combines with J gene TRBJ2-7; D perhaps matches TRBD2 (5 bases). The J call is uncertain, as TRBJ2-5 better fits the DNA end. Germline lookup yields CDR1 SEHNR and CDR2 FQNEAQ (reference sequence). CDR3 size: 14 residues. CDR3 coding DNA: TGTGCCAGCAGCTTAGCGTACAACCGGGGGACCCAGTACTTC. Residues: CASSLAYNRGTQYF.

This clonotype has a count of ten or more. The chain couples TRBV7-9 to TRBJ2-5, with D hard to call. The CDR3 is made up of 12 amino acids. The ends were cut back, 3 bases at V and 6 bases at J, with 8 bases in the middle. CDR1 SEHNR and CDR2 FQNEAQ come from the germline V gene (reference sequence). This CDR3 reads CASSFVTKTQYF. CDR3 bases: TGTGCCAGCAGCTTTGTCACGAAGACCCAGTACTTC.

This clonotype was observed a few times. V usage is TRBV2 and J usage is TRBJ2-5, with D unresolved. Germline CDR1 and CDR2: SNHLY and FYNNEI. This CDR3 has 15 amino acids. Trimming removed 5 bases from V and 0 bases from J, with 13 bases in between. CDR3 region: CASSPGPPDQETQYF. The CDR3 bases are TGTGCCAGCAGTCCCGGACCTCCGGACCAAGAGACCCAGTACTTC.

A remark on this clonotype: A much larger clone sits a single nucleotide away, making a read error possible. This chain uses TRBV10-2 with TRBJ2-5; the D gene is possibly TRBD2 (5 bases). V lost 4 bases to trimming and J lost 1 base, with 19 bases between them. This CDR3 is built from 17 residues. CDR1 is WSHSY and CDR2 is SAAADI in the germline V gene. CDR3 sequence (DNA): TGCGCCAGCAGTGCACTCGGGGTAGACGTACGCCAAGAGACCCAGTACTTC. Protein sequence: CASSALGVDVRQETQYF.

This rearrangement joins TRBV20-1 to TRBJ2-7, with a possible D match to TRBD2 (5 bases). There are 14 residues in the CDR3. The V gene's germline CDR1 is DFQATT and CDR2 SNEGSKA (reference sequence). The V end lost 0 bases, the J end lost 0 bases, and 9 bases lay between the germline ends. CDR3 in amino acids: CSARDRRSSYEQYF. CDR3 coding DNA: TGCAGTGCTAGAGATCGGAGGAGCTCCTACGAGCAGTACTTC.

This clonotype was counted a single time. A read error may produce the germline difference seen at one junction end. V gene TRBV7-9 combines with J gene TRBJ2-5, with 7 bases identical to TRBD2. The DNA matches TRBJ2-1 better at its end, which makes the J call doubtful. Germline assignment: CDR1 SEHNR and CDR2 FQNEAQ (reference sequence). The CDR3 runs to 15 residues. The CDR3 bases are TGCGCCAGCAGCATGAGCGGGAACGTTCCAAATGAGCAGTTCTTC. This codes for CASSMSGNVPNEQFF.

The sample holds many counts of this clonotype. The rearrangement uses TRBV11-2 and TRBJ2-7; TRBD2 is a possible D gene (6 bases). The V end was cut by 4 bases, the J end by 3 bases, with 13 bases between. Germline V gene data show CDR1 as SGHAT and CDR2 as FQNNGV. The CDR3 consists of 14 residues. The CDR3 reads CASSYEGTYYEQYF. As DNA, the CDR3 is TGTGCCAGCAGCTATGAAGGGACTTACTACGAGCAGTACTTC.

This chain joins TRBV2 and TRBJ1-6; D is uncertain. V was pared by 6 bases and J by 7 bases, with 10 bases between. The CDR3 spans 13 residues. From germline, CDR1 is SNHLY and CDR2 FYNNEI. The CDR3: CASRDHGNSPLHF. CDR3 sequence (DNA): TGTGCCAGCAGAGACCATGGGAATTCACCCCTCCACTTT.

The table lists this clonotype with many counts. The rearrangement links TRBV10-3 to TRBJ2-7, with a possible D match to TRBD1 (6 bases). CDR3 length: 15 residues. Germline loops: CDR1 ENHRY, CDR2 SYGVKD. V was shortened by 3 bases and J by 1 base, with 13 bases between the two germline ends. CDR3 sequence: CAISEGPGVSYEQYF. The CDR3 DNA sequence: TGTGCCATCAGTGAAGGGCCAGGGGTGTCCTACGAGCAGTACTTC.